A single sample gave rise to the 25 T cell receptor beta chains below, sequenced in a study of T-cell memory formation after mild COVID-19. TCRdb ran MiXCR on the 5' RACE reads and lists one entry per CDR3 protein. The table includes roughly 340,000 distinct CDR3 sequences, 15% detected once. Sequencing used PBMCs or a T cell subset sorted from them (not recorded which). All receptors come from a man aged 18-30 years who had mild COVID-19 (a few samples of this study predate the infection). Cell type and time point are not known.

This clonotype has at least ten counts. The rearrangement links TRBV12-3 or TRBV12-4 to TRBJ1-2; D may be TRBD1 (5 bases). Trimming removed 0 bases from V and 4 bases from J, with 12 bases in between. The CDR3 loop spans 15 amino acids. The CDR3 spells CASSLAGATFYGYTF. The CDR3 nucleotides are TGTGCCAGCAGTTTAGCCGGGGCCACCTTCTATGGCTACACCTTC.

This clonotype was seen a few times. The chain couples TRBV4-3 to TRBJ2-7; a weak D match, TRBD1 (5 bases). Trimming removed 6 bases at V and 1 base at J, with 13 bases between. Germline V gene data show CDR1 as LGHNA and CDR2 as YSLEER. The CDR3 is 14 residues long. CDR3 sequence reads: CASSRLDRSYEQYF. CDR3 DNA sequence: TGCGCCAGCAGTCGCCTCGACAGATCCTACGAGCAGTACTTC.

At least ten counts were recorded for this clonotype. The V and J genes are TRBV10-3 and TRBJ1-2; D ambiguous. CDR3 length: 14 residues. Germline CDR1 reads ENHRY; CDR2 reads SYGVKD. Trimming cost V 2 bases and J 8 bases, with 15 bases left between them. CDR3 nucleotide sequence: TGTGCCATCAGTGAGACGGTCCATGAAAGGGGCTACACCTTC. It specifies CAISETVHERGYTF.

This clonotype was picked up a small number of times. The rearrangement links TRBV28 to TRBJ1-1; possibly TRBD1 for D (5 bases). The germline V and J ends were trimmed by 9 bases and 4 bases, with 15 bases remaining between them. Germline CDR1 reads MDHEN; CDR2 reads SYDVKM. This CDR3 spans 13 amino acids. As DNA, the CDR3 is TGTGCCAGTACCCCAGGGTCAGGCACTGAAGCTTTCTTT. Its protein is CASTPGSGTEAFF.

This clonotype came up a few times. The gene calls are TRBV10-3 and TRBJ2-2, with no clear D. CDR3 length equals 12 residues. The germline V gene has CDR1 ENHRY and CDR2 SYGVKD. Trimming removed 8 bases from V and 3 bases from J, with 7 bases in between. This chain's CDR3 is CAISGYTGELFF. The DNA for the CDR3 is TGTGCCATCTCTGGTTACACCGGGGAGCTGTTTTTT.

V and J are TRBV30 and TRBJ2-7, with D uncertain. Trimming pared 2 bases from V and 4 bases from J, leaving 12 bases between. CDR1 is GTSNPN and CDR2 is SVGIG in the germline V gene (reference sequence). The CDR3 has 13 amino acids. CDR3 region: CAWSKTDGYEQYF. CDR3 in DNA: TGTGCCTGGAGTAAGACGGACGGGTACGAGCAGTACTTC.

This clonotype was seen a handful of times. The chain joins TRBV11-2 to TRBJ2-5, with D perhaps TRBD2 (5 bases). The V end was cut by 1 base, the J end by 2 bases, with 11 bases between. Germline CDR1 and CDR2: SGHAT and FQNNGV. The CDR3 extends over 15 amino acids. The CDR3 nucleotides read TGTGCCAGCAGCTTAGCACCTCGGGGACAAGAGACCCAGTACTTC. Residues: CASSLAPRGQETQYF.

This clonotype was detected a few times. V and J are TRBV18 and TRBJ2-1; 7 nucleotides agree with TRBD2. CDR1 KGHSH and CDR2 LQKENI come from the germline V gene. The CDR3 extends over 14 amino acids. V lost 3 bases and J lost 6; bases outside the gene matches: 5. In DNA form, the CDR3 reads TGTGCCAGCTCACCTGTGTGGGAGGGCAATGAGCAGTTCTTC. It specifies CASSPVWEGNEQFF.

The chain combines TRBV6-4 with TRBJ2-3; TRBD2 aligns across 7 bases. Germline values: CDR1 MRHNA, CDR2 SNTAGT. V gave up 6 bases and J gave up 0 bases; unmatched junction bases: 3. CDR3 size: 14 residues. CDR3 protein: CASRASGSTDTQYF. The CDR3 nucleotides read TGTGCCAGCAGGGCTAGCGGTAGCACAGATACGCAGTATTTT.

J is TRBJ2-7 and V is TRBV4-1; 7 bases line up with TRBD1. The CDR3 totals 14 residues. The junction had 1 base not matched to a gene; V was cut back by 0 bases and J by 2 bases. CDR1 MGHRA and CDR2 YSYEKL come from the germline V gene. The CDR3 nucleotides are TGCGCCAGCAGCCAAGATAGGGGGCCCTACGAGCAGTACGTC. Translated: CASSQDRGPYEQYV.

The chain carries TRBV4-1 and TRBJ1-5; maybe TRBD1 (5 bases). V gave up 2 bases and J gave up 0 bases, with 8 bases separating them. The CDR3 runs 15 residues. Germline assignment: CDR1 MGHRA and CDR2 YSYEKL. CDR3 protein: CASSQWGVSNQPQHF. The CDR3 nucleotides read TGCGCCAGCAGCCAATGGGGGGTTAGCAATCAGCCCCAGCATTTT.

This clonotype was found a few times. This chain connects TRBV20-1 to TRBJ1-5; D gene uncertain. The CDR3 consists of 13 residues. Trimming shortened V by 6 bases and J by 4 bases, and 13 bases separated the two germline ends. The V gene's germline CDR1 is DFQATT and CDR2 SNEGSKA (reference sequence). The CDR3 DNA is TGCAGTGCGGGCTCAGGACGGAATCAGCCCCAGCATTTT. As protein: CSAGSGRNQPQHF.

The CDR3: CASSLEGQSNYGYTF. The CDR3 DNA reads as TGTGCCAGCAGCTTGGAAGGACAGTCTAACTATGGCTACACCTTC. The V gene is TRBV5-6, the J gene TRBJ1-2; possible D gene TRBD1, 6 bases. Per the germline V gene, CDR1 is SGHDT and CDR2 is YYEEEE. The CDR3 contains 15 residues. The germline V and J ends were trimmed by 0 bases and 0 bases, with 9 bases remaining between them.

V usage is TRBV3-1 and J usage is TRBJ1-3; a weak D match, TRBD1 (6 bases). Per germline, CDR1 LGHDT and CDR2 YNNKEL (reference sequence). The CDR3 is 15 residues long. V was cut by 1 base and J by 4 bases, with 11 bases left in between. CDR3 bases: TGTGCCAGCAGCCAAGTACAGGGAACCGGAAACACCATATATTTT. Residues: CASSQVQGTGNTIYF.

The rearrangement joins TRBV20-1 to TRBJ2-5; D gene unclear. V lost 1 base to trimming and J lost 3 bases, with 15 bases between them. This CDR3 is 15 amino acids long. Germline assignment: CDR1 DFQATT and CDR2 SNEGSKA (reference sequence). CDR3 sequence: CSARGAHRQEETQYF. The CDR3 nucleotides are TGCAGTGCTAGAGGTGCCCATCGACAAGAAGAGACCCAGTACTTC.

This clonotype was picked up many times. The chain couples TRBV5-1 to TRBJ1-6; maybe TRBD1 (5 bases). Germline CDR1 reads SGHRS; CDR2 reads YFSETQ. V was trimmed by 3 bases and J by 10 bases, leaving 17 bases between them. This CDR3 contains 15 residues. The CDR3 here is CASSSGGGPSSPLHF. In DNA form, the CDR3 reads TGCGCCAGCAGCTCTGGGGGAGGACCGTCCTCACCCCTCCACTTT.

This clonotype was picked up a small number of times. The CDR3 DNA reads TGTGCCAGCAGTCCTGCCCAGCATGATGGCTACACCTTC. It encodes CASSPAQHDGYTF. The genes are TRBV27 and TRBJ1-2; D ambiguous. V lost 5 bases, J lost 6 bases, and 13 bases lay in between. CDR1 and CDR2 from the germline V gene are MNHEY and SMNVEV (reference sequence). CDR3 length: 13 amino acids.

The chain recombines TRBV3-1 with TRBJ2-1, with TRBD1 identical over 7 bases. J lost 8 bases, V lost 3 bases, and 4 bases had no gene match. The CDR3 consists of 13 residues. The germline CDR1 and CDR2 sequences are LGHDT and YNNKEL (reference sequence). This CDR3 is CASSHRGGDEQFF. The DNA of the CDR3 is TGTGCCAGCAGCCATCGAGGGGGCGATGAGCAGTTCTTC.

The chain joins TRBV21-1 to TRBJ2-5. TRBV21-1 is termed a pseudogene. The CDR3 loop spans 15 amino acids. The CDR3 DNA sequence: TGTGCCAGCAGCAAAGCGCGGGGTTACCAAGAGACCCAGTACTTC. Translating gives CASSKARGYQETQYF.

This clonotype has more than one count but fewer than ten. The J gene is TRBJ1-2, the V gene TRBV4-3; TRBD1 matches at 9 bases. In germline, CDR1 is LGHNA, CDR2 YSLEER. CDR3 length: 15 amino acids. V trimming: 8 bases; J trimming: 2 bases; junction bases outside the gene matches: 9. The CDR3 nucleotides are TGCGCCAGCGGGTGGGACAGGGTTTCGAACTATGGCTACACCTTC. Its protein product is CASGWDRVSNYGYTF.

This clonotype was seen a handful of times. This rearrangement joins TRBV20-1 to TRBJ1-1; D ambiguous. V lost 3 bases, J lost 11 bases, and 13 bases lay in between. The CDR3 consists of 11 residues. The germline V gene encodes CDR1 DFQATT and CDR2 SNEGSKA (reference sequence). CDR3 sequence (DNA): TGCAGTGCTAGTCGCCGGAGGCTGGCTTTCTTT. Its protein product is CSASRRRLAFF.

This CDR3 reads CSAREGGPGGYTF. The CDR3 DNA reads TGCAGTGCTAGGGAGGGAGGACCGGGTGGCTACACCTTC. The chain has TRBV20-1 and TRBJ1-2, with D uncertain. The germline V and J ends were trimmed by 3 bases and 7 bases, with 15 bases remaining between them. The CDR3 consists of 13 residues. The V gene's germline CDR1 is DFQATT and CDR2 SNEGSKA (reference sequence).

This clonotype was observed a handful of times. The CDR3 spells CASSYREGVKHF. The DNA for the CDR3 is TGTGCCAGCAGTTATCGGGAAGGGGTGAAGCATTTT. V is TRBV6-2 or TRBV6-3 and J is TRBJ1-5, with a possible D match to TRBD1 (5 bases). This CDR3 comprises 12 residues. Trimming cost V 3 bases and J 14 bases, with 14 bases left between them. Germline V gene lookup returns CDR1 MNHEY and CDR2 SVGEGT.

The V call is TRBV4-3, the J call TRBJ1-6, with D perhaps matching TRBD1 (5 bases). The CDR3 sequence is 15 residues long. Germline CDR1 LGHNA, CDR2 YSLEER. V was clipped by 2 bases and J by 10 bases, with 15 bases between them. CDR3 region: CASSQHGTLPSPLHF. Here the CDR3 DNA reads TGCGCCAGCAGCCAACACGGGACTCTCCCCTCACCCCTCCACTTT.

In its sample, this clonotype was seen a few times. This chain connects TRBV18 to TRBJ2-7; no clear D gene. The CDR3 contains 13 residues. The V end was cut by 6 bases, the J end by 1 base, with 10 bases between. Per germline, CDR1 KGHSH and CDR2 LQKENI. The chain's CDR3 is CASSPENSYEQYV. The CDR3 DNA sequence: TGTGCCAGCTCTCCTGAAAATTCCTACGAGCAGTACGTC.